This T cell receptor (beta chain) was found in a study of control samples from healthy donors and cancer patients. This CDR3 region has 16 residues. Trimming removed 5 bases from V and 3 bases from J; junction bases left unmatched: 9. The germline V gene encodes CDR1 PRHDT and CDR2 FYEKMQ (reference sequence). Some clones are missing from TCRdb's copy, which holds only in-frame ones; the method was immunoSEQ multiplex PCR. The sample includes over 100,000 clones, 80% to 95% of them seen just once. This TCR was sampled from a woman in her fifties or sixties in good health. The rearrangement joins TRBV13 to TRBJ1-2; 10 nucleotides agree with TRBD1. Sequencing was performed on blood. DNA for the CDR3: TGTGCCAGCAGCCCGCGGACAGGGGGTTTGGACTATGGCTACACCTTC. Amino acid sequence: CASSPRTGGLDYGYTF.